These 3 T cell receptor beta chains were sequenced from one sample in a study of blood T cell repertoires in COVID-19. Some clones are missing from TCRdb's copy, which holds only in-frame ones; the method was immunoSEQ multiplex PCR. The table shows about 190,000 clones, with more than 75% occurring only once. Sequencing was done on a sample of PBMCs or T cells enriched from blood (not recorded which). These receptors came from a woman aged 45-65 years with acute COVID-19.

This clone has a handful of counts. The V call is TRBV30, the J call TRBJ2-1, with D tentatively TRBD2 (6 bases). Germline V lookup: CDR1 GTSNPN, CDR2 SVGIG (reference sequence). The CDR3 is 12 amino acids. V was shortened by 1 base and J by 7 bases, with 8 bases between the two germline ends. CDR3 loop: CAWSARGNEQFF. CDR3 nucleotide sequence: TGTGCCTGGAGTGCCCGGGGGAATGAGCAGTTCTTC. The variable domain in full, completed from reference TRBV30 and TRBJ2-1, reads SQTIHQWPATLVQPVGSPLSLECTVEGTSNPNLYWYRQAAGRGLQLLFYSVGIGQISSEVPQNLSASRPQDRQFILSSKKLLLSDSGFYLCAWSARGNEQFFGPGTRLTVL.

This clone was counted a few times. The V gene is TRBV2, the J gene TRBJ1-2; D not certain. Trimming stripped 3 bases from V and 8 bases from J, with 10 bases between. This CDR3 has 12 amino acids. Per the germline V gene, CDR1 is SNHLY and CDR2 is FYNNEI. Here the CDR3 reads CASSDGSGGYTF. CDR3 nucleotides: TGTGCCAGCAGTGACGGATCGGGAGGCTACACCTTC.

The chain couples TRBV23-1 to TRBJ1-5; 7 nucleotides agree with TRBD1. TRBV23-1 is identified as an open reading frame with a role that is uncertain. The CDR3 contains 16 residues. Losses at the gene ends were 2 bases for V and 2 bases for J; bases not matched to a gene: 6. CDR3 protein: CASSQPLDRGNQPQHF. The CDR3 nucleotides are TGCGCCAGCAGTCAACCTCTAGACAGGGGCAATCAGCCCCAGCATTTT.